Presented here are 27 T cell receptor beta chains from one specimen sequenced in a study of blood T cell dynamics during melanoma immunotherapy. The time point: week 3, after first cycle of checkpoint inhibitor. Clones were read by immunoSEQ multiplex PCR, and TCRdb kept only the in-frame ones, dropping some. Of about 28,000 clones listed, 80% to 85% are singletons. Sequenced material: blood, taken from a patient treated with checkpoint blockade. These receptors were collected from a human donor with melanoma.

This chain joins TRBV12-5 and TRBJ2-7; 8 bases fit TRBD1. Germline loops: CDR1 LGHNT, CDR2 FRNRAP. The trim removed 11 bases at V and 0 bases at J, leaving 12 bases unmatched. The CDR3 spans 15 residues. CDR3 residues: CASQGATFSSYEQYF. Here the CDR3 DNA reads TGTGCTTCTCAGGGGGCCACGTTTAGCTCCTACGAGCAGTACTTC.

This clone was observed a few times. The rearrangement links TRBV5-1 to TRBJ2-2; D is ambiguous. V lost 2 bases to trimming and J lost 5 bases, with 16 bases between them. Germline CDR1 reads SGHRS; CDR2 reads YFSETQ. The CDR3 consists of 16 residues. CDR3 sequence (DNA): TGCGCCAGCAGCTTCCGCAGAGACATTACTACCGGGGAGCTGTTTTTT. Its protein product is CASSFRRDITTGELFF.

The J gene is TRBJ1-5, the V gene TRBV5-1; D is unresolved. This CDR3 spans 13 amino acids. V gave up 4 bases and J gave up 7 bases, with 12 bases separating them. CDR1 is SGHRS, CDR2 YFSETQ, per germline. The CDR3 spells CASSPFGVQPQHF. CDR3 sequence (DNA): TGCGCCAGCAGCCCCTTTGGGGTACAGCCCCAGCATTTT.

The chain employs TRBV15 and TRBJ2-2; no clear D gene. Trimming stripped 4 bases from V and 5 bases from J, with 5 bases between. CDR3 length: 12 amino acids. Germline assignment: CDR1 LNHNV and CDR2 YYDKDF (reference sequence). The CDR3: CATSIETGELFF. Written as DNA, the CDR3 is TGTGCCACCAGCATCGAAACCGGGGAGCTGTTTTTT.

The chain couples TRBV2 to TRBJ2-5; a weak D match, TRBD2 (7 bases). Germline V gene lookup returns CDR1 SNHLY and CDR2 FYNNEI. This CDR3 comprises 15 residues. V was cut by 6 bases and J by 2 bases, with 16 bases left in between. The CDR3 spells CASRGLGGTQETQYF. The CDR3 region has the DNA TGTGCCAGCAGAGGACTAGGGGGGACACAAGAGACCCAGTACTTC. The complete variable domain, with remaining parts taken from reference TRBV2 and TRBJ2-5, reads EPEVTQTPSHQVTQMGQEVILRCVPISNHLYFYWYRQILGQKVEFLVSFYNNEISEKSEIFDDQFSVERPDGSNFTLKIRSTKLEDSAMYFCASRGLGGTQETQYFGPGTRLLVL.

The chain couples TRBV7-2 to TRBJ1-1, with D uncertain. CDR1 is SGHTA and CDR2 is FQGNSA in the germline V gene. The CDR3 extends over 13 amino acids. V lost 5 bases to trimming and J lost 5 bases, with 12 bases between them. In DNA form, the CDR3 reads TGTGCCAGCAGCCCAGACCGGAGTACTGAAGCTTTCTTT. It yields the protein CASSPDRSTEAFF.

This clone appeared a single time. The chain carries TRBV27 and TRBJ2-7, with 7 bases fitting TRBD1. Germline CDR1 MNHEY, CDR2 SMNVEV (reference sequence). Losses at the gene ends were 3 bases for V and 7 bases for J; bases not matched to a gene: 3. The CDR3 totals 12 residues. CDR3 bases: TGTGCCAGCAGTTTTACAGGGGTTGAGCAGTACTTC. Its translation: CASSFTGVEQYF.

The chain couples TRBV6-4 to TRBJ1-2; 12 bases align to TRBD1. With 3 bases clipped from V and 3 bases from J, the junction kept 5 bases outside the gene matches. This CDR3 region has 16 residues. Germline V CDR1 and CDR2: MRHNA, SNTAGT. The CDR3 region is CASSDTGTGGDYGYTF. For the CDR3, the DNA is TGTGCCAGCAGTGATACCGGGACAGGGGGCGACTATGGCTACACCTTC.

This clone was seen only once. This chain links TRBV7-9 with TRBJ2-3; D not resolved. Germline V gene sequence: CDR1 SEHNR, CDR2 FQNEAQ (reference sequence). The V end was cut by 5 bases, the J end by 6 bases, with 9 bases between. The CDR3 length is 12 residues. The CDR3, as DNA: TGTGCCAGCAGCCTCAGCTCCGATACGCAGTATTTT. Its translation: CASSLSSDTQYF.

About this clone: Other DNA sequences in this sample translate to the same CDR3. V and J are TRBV5-1 and TRBJ2-7; 7 nucleotides line up with TRBD1. Trimming removed 4 bases from V and 3 bases from J; junction bases left unmatched: 4. The CDR3 runs to 13 residues. Germline-derived CDR1 and CDR2 are SGHRS and YFSETQ. CDR3: CASSLGQNYEQYF. The CDR3 nucleotides are TGCGCCAGCAGCCTGGGACAGAACTACGAGCAGTACTTC. The full variable domain, with the rest looked up from reference TRBV5-1 and TRBJ2-7, is KAGVTQTPRYLIKTRGQQVTLSCSPISGHRSVSWYQQTPGQGLQFLFEYFSETQRNKGNFPGRFSGRQFSNSRSEMNVSTLELGDSALYLCASSLGQNYEQYFGPGTRLTVT.

V is TRBV13 and J is TRBJ2-7; no clear D. V gave up 6 bases and J gave up 6 bases, with 15 bases separating them. From germline, CDR1 is PRHDT and CDR2 FYEKMQ (reference sequence). The CDR3 contains 13 residues. The CDR3 loop is CASSPTPFGEQYF. CDR3 DNA sequence: TGTGCCAGCAGTCCCACCCCTTTCGGCGAGCAGTACTTC. Together with reference TRBV13 and TRBJ2-7, the CDR3 gives the full variable domain: AAGVIQSPRHLIKEKRETATLKCYPIPRHDTVYWYQQGPGQDPQFLISFYEKMQSDKGSIPDRFSAQQFSDYHSELNMSSLELGDSALYFCASSPTPFGEQYFGPGTRLTVT.

The V and J genes are TRBV19 and TRBJ1-5; 9 nucleotides agree with TRBD1. CDR1 is LNHDA and CDR2 is SQIVND in the germline V gene (reference sequence). This CDR3 is built from 16 residues. Trimming removed 4 bases from V and 1 base from J; junction bases left unmatched: 5. The CDR3 coding sequence is TGTGCCAGTAGTACCTTGACAGGGGGAAGCAATCAGCCCCAGCATTTT. Translation gives CASSTLTGGSNQPQHF.

V usage is TRBV5-4 and J usage is TRBJ2-7; D is possibly TRBD1 or TRBD2 (5 bases each). The V and J ends lost 2 bases and 4 bases respectively, with 10 bases between them. Looked up from germline, CDR1 is SGHNT and CDR2 is YYREEE (reference sequence). This CDR3 contains 13 residues. The CDR3 is CASSFQGGYEQYF. CDR3 nucleotides: TGTGCCAGCAGCTTCCAGGGCGGGTACGAGCAGTACTTC.

A few counts support this clone. V usage is TRBV11-3 and J usage is TRBJ2-3; 12 nucleotides match TRBD2. The length of the CDR3 is 18 residues. With V trimmed by 4 bases and J by 4 bases, 12 bases remained unmatched. The germline V gene encodes CDR1 SGHNT and CDR2 YENEEA. The CDR3 DNA follows: TGTGCCAGCAGCTCCCCCTCTAGCGGGGGGGCCGGCCCAGATACGCAGTATTTT. It is translated as CASSSPSSGGAGPDTQYF.

The DNA for the CDR3 is TGTGCCAGCAACACAGGGACCGCCGCAATTCAGTACTTC. Its protein product is CASNTGTAAIQYF. The chain joins TRBV6-5 to TRBJ2-4; possible D gene TRBD1, 6 bases. V was pared by 7 bases and J by 10 bases, with 17 bases between. Germline V gene lookup returns CDR1 MNHEY and CDR2 SVGAGI. The CDR3 runs 13 residues.

The DNA for the CDR3 is TGTGCCAGCAGACTGGGGAGGGACGGGCTGTTCTATGGCTACACCTTC. As protein: CASRLGRDGLFYGYTF. This rearrangement joins TRBV5-5 to TRBJ1-2; D is possibly TRBD1 (5 bases). The CDR3 has 16 amino acids. V was clipped by 5 bases and J by 4 bases, with 21 bases between them. Germline V gene data show CDR1 as SGHKS and CDR2 as YYEKEE (reference sequence).

The chain recombines TRBV9 with TRBJ2-3, with 9 positions matching TRBD2. CDR1 and CDR2 from the germline V gene are SGDLS and YYNGEE. With 0 bases clipped from V and 3 bases from J, the junction kept 8 bases outside the gene matches. The CDR3 runs 17 residues. The CDR3 region is CASSVGASGAITDTQYF. In DNA, the CDR3 is TGTGCCAGCAGCGTAGGGGCTAGCGGGGCGATAACAGATACGCAGTATTTT.

This chain joins TRBV28 and TRBJ1-4; no clear D gene. Germline V lookup: CDR1 MDHEN, CDR2 SYDVKM. The CDR3 has 14 amino acids. V was shortened by 7 bases and J by 3 bases, with 12 bases between the two germline ends. CDR3 protein: CASTPTHPNEKLFF. The DNA for the CDR3 is TGTGCCAGCACCCCGACACATCCTAATGAAAAACTGTTTTTT.

The chain recombines TRBV2 with TRBJ1-2; D uncertain. CDR1 and CDR2 from the germline V gene are SNHLY and FYNNEI. V was clipped by 4 bases and J by 4 bases, with 13 bases between them. There are 14 residues in the CDR3. The CDR3 region is CASSGAAEGYGYTF. The DNA for the CDR3 is TGTGCCAGCAGTGGTGCGGCAGAGGGCTATGGCTACACCTTC.

The chain joins TRBV7-9 to TRBJ2-1; possible D gene TRBD2, 6 bases. The germline CDR1 and CDR2 sequences are SEHNR and FQNEAQ (reference sequence). V was trimmed by 7 bases and J by 3 bases, leaving 16 bases between them. This CDR3 is 15 amino acids long. The CDR3 loop is CASIPLGLIYNEQFF. The CDR3 nucleotides read TGTGCCAGCATCCCCCTGGGACTCATCTACAATGAGCAGTTCTTC. The variable domain in full, with the rest retrieved from reference TRBV7-9 and TRBJ2-1, is DTGVSQNPRHKITKRGQNVTFRCDPISEHNRLYWYRQTLGQGPEFLTYFQNEAQLEKSRLLSDRFSAERPKGSFSTLEIQRTEQGDSAMYLCASIPLGLIYNEQFFGPGTRLTVL.

V gene TRBV10-3 combines with J gene TRBJ2-7; D could derive from TRBD1 or TRBD2 (5 bases each). Between the trimmed V and J ends, which lost 4 bases and 1 base, there was a span of 14 bases. Germline V gives CDR1 ENHRY, CDR2 SYGVKD. This CDR3 contains 15 residues. CDR3 region: CAISGGHGVSYEQYF. In nucleotides, the CDR3 is TGTGCCATCAGTGGAGGACACGGGGTGTCCTACGAGCAGTACTTC.

The V call is TRBV5-1, the J call TRBJ2-1; D ambiguous. CDR1 and CDR2 (germline): SGHRS, YFSETQ. CDR3 length: 14 amino acids. Trimming removed 0 bases from V and 9 bases from J, with 13 bases in between. As DNA, the CDR3 is TGCGCCAGCAGCTTGGCTTTGGGTACCGGTGAGCAGTTCTTC. The encoded protein is CASSLALGTGEQFF. The full variable domain, with the rest looked up from reference TRBV5-1 and TRBJ2-1, is KAGVTQTPRYLIKTRGQQVTLSCSPISGHRSVSWYQQTPGQGLQFLFEYFSETQRNKGNFPGRFSGRQFSNSRSEMNVSTLELGDSALYLCASSLALGTGEQFFGPGTRLTVL.

The sample holds one count of this clone. The J gene is TRBJ1-1, the V gene TRBV6-1; D is perhaps TRBD1 (6 bases). CDR1 is MNHNS and CDR2 is SASEGT in the germline V gene. The V end lost 5 bases, the J end lost 0 bases, and 13 bases lay between the germline ends. The CDR3 runs 15 residues. CDR3 DNA sequence: TGTGCCAGCAGTCCCCAGGGACACCTGAACACTGAAGCTTTCTTT. Translating gives CASSPQGHLNTEAFF.

The chain employs TRBV28 and TRBJ2-2; TRBD2 matches at 8 bases. Germline CDR1 reads MDHEN; CDR2 reads SYDVKM. After removal of 6 bases from V and 8 bases from J, the junction contained 17 bases not matched to a gene. CDR3 size: 17 residues. The CDR3 sequence: CASSQPWRPGRAGELFF. As DNA, the CDR3 is TGTGCCAGCAGCCAACCCTGGCGGCCCGGGAGGGCGGGGGAGCTGTTTTTT.

The gene calls are TRBV7-2 and TRBJ2-7, with TRBD2 as a possible D gene (6 bases). Germline V gene lookup returns CDR1 SGHTA and CDR2 FQGNSA. The CDR3 has 15 amino acids. Deletions cut 1 base from V and 6 bases from J, with 16 bases between. The CDR3: CASSLGGNTGTEQYF. The CDR3 coding sequence is TGTGCCAGCAGCTTAGGCGGGAATACCGGTACCGAGCAGTACTTC.

The chain has TRBV28 and TRBJ2-1, with TRBD1 identical over 10 bases. V lost 8 bases to trimming and J lost 3 bases; unmatched junction nucleotides: 16. CDR3 size: 18 residues. Germline CDR1 reads MDHEN; CDR2 reads SYDVKM. The CDR3 DNA reads as TGTGCCAGCTTACCAATACCACCGGGACAGGGGCACTACAATGAGCAGTTCTTC. It encodes CASLPIPPGQGHYNEQFF.

The CDR3 reads CASSTGQGKGYNEQFF. Here the CDR3 DNA reads TGTGCCAGCAGCACCGGACAGGGGAAGGGCTACAATGAGCAGTTCTTC. V gene TRBV7-3 combines with J gene TRBJ2-1; TRBD1 aligns across 9 bases. With V trimmed by 5 bases and J by 3 bases, 8 bases remained unmatched. The V gene's germline CDR1 is SGHTA and CDR2 FQGTGA. The CDR3 covers 16 residues.